A single sample is the source of the 19 T cell receptor beta chains below, sequenced in a study of T-cell memory formation after mild COVID-19 (TCRdb year 2021). The library came from 5' RACE. The sequencing machine was an Illumina NovaSeq 6000. TCRdb itself trimmed the public reads at Q25 with fastp, ran MiXCR and retained productive beta chains. Every distinct CDR3 protein forms one entry, paired with its most common genes and DNA. This sample holds approximately 100,000 distinct CDR3 sequences; 11% were observed only once. Around 39% of the sample is in the top ten clones. Sequenced sample: PBMCs or a T cell subset sorted from them (not recorded which). Receptor source: a man aged 18 to 29 who had mild COVID-19 (a few samples of this study predate the infection). The sample titles of this study are shuffled in the database, so cell type and time point are left out; the donor was told from shared clones.

The gene calls are TRBV4-1 and TRBJ2-5; perhaps TRBD2 as D (5 bases). Deletions cut 1 base from V and 6 bases from J, with 12 bases between. The germline gives CDR1 MGHRA, CDR2 YSYEKL. This CDR3 contains 14 residues. The CDR3 coding sequence is TGCGCCAGCAGCCAAGTACTAGTCGGCAAGACCCAGTACTTC. Protein sequence: CASSQVLVGKTQYF.

This chain joins TRBV14 and TRBJ1-4; D call uncertain. With 0 bases removed from V and 1 base from J, the gap between germline ends came to 9 bases. This CDR3 contains 16 residues. Germline-derived CDR1 and CDR2 are SGHDN and FVKESK. In DNA, the CDR3 is TGTGCCAGCAGCCAAGAAAGGAGGGTAACTAATGAAAAACTGTTTTTT. This sequence encodes CASSQERRVTNEKLFF.

This clonotype was seen repeatedly, ten times or more. The J gene is TRBJ2-1, the V gene TRBV4-3; 7 bases line up with TRBD2. The CDR3 has 16 amino acids. The V gene's germline CDR1 is LGHNA and CDR2 YSLEER. The V and J ends lost 0 bases and 7 bases, in that order; junction bases with no gene match: 9. The CDR3 protein is CASSQDKRGLGNEQFF. The CDR3 DNA reads TGCGCCAGCAGCCAAGATAAGCGGGGACTGGGAAATGAGCAGTTCTTC.

This clonotype was detected only a few times. The rearrangement links TRBV25-1 to TRBJ2-2; 7 bases are a match to TRBD2. Looked up from germline, CDR1 is MGHDK and CDR2 is SYGVNS. The CDR3 spans 20 residues. Trimming took 1 base from V and 4 from J; bases not matched to a gene: 18. CDR3 protein: CASSESGSRGTKRPTGELFF. The CDR3 DNA reads TGTGCCAGCAGTGAATCGGGGAGTAGAGGGACTAAGAGACCCACCGGGGAGCTGTTTTTT.

The V and J genes are TRBV6-2 or TRBV6-3 and TRBJ2-1; D call uncertain. CDR1 MNHEY and CDR2 SVGEGT come from the germline V gene. V lost 5 bases to trimming and J lost 4 bases, with 15 bases between them. The CDR3 totals 15 residues. The CDR3: CASSPHVGVYNEQFF. CDR3 DNA sequence: TGTGCCAGCAGTCCCCATGTTGGGGTTTACAATGAGCAGTTCTTC.

CDR3: CSVERLYGYTF. The CDR3 region has the DNA TGCAGCGTTGAGCGGCTCTATGGCTACACCTTC. The gene calls are TRBV29-1 and TRBJ1-2; D gene ambiguous. V was cut by 3 bases and J by 4 bases, with 6 bases left in between. There are 11 residues in the CDR3. The germline V gene encodes CDR1 SQVTM and CDR2 ANQGSEA.

This chain connects TRBV11-2 to TRBJ1-5; D is uncertain. This CDR3 has 13 amino acids. Trimming removed 3 bases at V and 7 bases at J, with 10 bases between. The V gene's germline CDR1 is SGHAT and CDR2 FQNNGV. The CDR3 DNA is TGTGCCAGCAGCTTGGCGGTGCGGCAGCCCCAGCATTTT. As protein: CASSLAVRQPQHF.

This clonotype was found a few times. The V and J genes are TRBV12-3 or TRBV12-4 and TRBJ2-3; TRBD2 aligns across 12 bases. J was trimmed by 5 bases and V by 6 bases; bases with no gene match: 9. The CDR3 covers 16 residues. This chain's CDR3 is CASSNTVLAGGDTQYF. DNA of the CDR3: TGTGCCAGCAGCAACACTGTACTAGCGGGGGGAGATACGCAGTATTTT.

The chain uses TRBV7-8 and TRBJ2-2; no definite D call. Germline loops: CDR1 SGHVS, CDR2 FQNEAQ. The CDR3 contains 15 residues. V lost 6 bases and J lost 6, with 17 bases in between. In DNA, the CDR3 is TGTGCCAGCAGGTCTACAGAAGAAAAAGCCGGGGAGCTGTTTTTT. The encoded protein is CASRSTEEKAGELFF.

This clonotype has just a few counts. The V and J genes are TRBV21-1 and TRBJ1-5; TRBD1 is the table's D call and was not checked against the DNA. TRBV21-1 is classified as a pseudogene. CDR3 length: 16 residues. The CDR3 DNA reads TGTGCCAGCAGCGTCCGGGCAAACCGAAACAATCAGCCCCAGCATTTT. It is translated as CASSVRANRNNQPQHF.

The J gene is TRBJ1-4, the V gene TRBV11-2, with TRBD1 matching 9 bases. The length of the CDR3 is 15 residues. V trimming: 5 bases; J trimming: 7 bases; junction bases outside the gene matches: 8. The germline CDR1 and CDR2 sequences are SGHAT and FQNNGV. The CDR3 coding sequence is TGTGCCAGCAGCCGGTTTTCGGGACAGGGTGAAAAACTGTTTTTT. Translated: CASSRFSGQGEKLFF.

V gene TRBV6-6 combines with J gene TRBJ2-1; TRBD2 matches at 7 bases. The CDR3 is 13 residues long. Per germline, CDR1 MNHNY and CDR2 SVGAGI (reference sequence). J gave up 10 bases and V 2 bases, and 5 bases lay outside the gene matches. The CDR3 is CASSYPAGEEQFF. CDR3 DNA: TGTGCCAGCAGTTACCCTGCGGGGGAGGAGCAGTTCTTC.

J is TRBJ1-4 and V is TRBV12-3 or TRBV12-4; the D is unclear. CDR3 length equals 14 residues. V lost 5 bases and J 4 bases, leaving 11 bases between the germline ends. The CDR3 coding sequence is TGTGCCAGCAGTAGCCCGCCGCTTAATGAAAAACTGTTTTTT. Translated: CASSSPPLNEKLFF.

The chain combines TRBV19 with TRBJ1-2, with D hard to call. The CDR3 loop spans 14 amino acids. With 3 bases removed from V and 6 bases from J, the gap between germline ends came to 14 bases. Per the germline V gene, CDR1 is LNHDA and CDR2 is SQIVND (reference sequence). In DNA, the CDR3 is TGTGCCAGTAGTATGTCCCGGCATATCGATGGCTACACCTTC. Protein: CASSMSRHIDGYTF.

This clonotype was detected a few times. V gene TRBV7-9 combines with J gene TRBJ1-6, with 9 bases aligning to TRBD1. Germline V gives CDR1 SEHNR, CDR2 FQNEAQ (reference sequence). This CDR3 spans 17 amino acids. Trimming at V came to 1 base and at J to 6 bases, leaving 7 bases not matched to a gene. The CDR3, as DNA: TGTGCCAGCAGCTTAGAGCGCCGGACAGGGGTTAATTCACCCCTCCACTTT. Its protein product is CASSLERRTGVNSPLHF.

This clonotype was found a few times. J is TRBJ2-2 and V is TRBV9, with D possibly being TRBD2 (7 bases). The V and J ends lost 0 bases and 6 bases respectively, with 15 bases between them. The CDR3 spans 16 residues. Germline lookup yields CDR1 SGDLS and CDR2 YYNGEE. The CDR3 DNA sequence: TGTGCCAGCAGCGTAGGCCGGGGGGCCATCGCCGGGGAGCTGTTTTTT. Its translation: CASSVGRGAIAGELFF. Together with reference TRBV9 and TRBJ2-2, the CDR3 gives the full variable domain: DSGVTQTPKHLITATGQRVTLRCSPRSGDLSVYWYQQSLDQGLQFLIQYYNGEERAKGNILERFSAQQFPDLHSELNLSSLELGDSALYFCASSVGRGAIAGELFFGEGSRLTVL.

This clonotype was picked up a small number of times. This chain connects TRBV29-1 to TRBJ2-7, with 7 bases fitting TRBD1. The germline V gene has CDR1 SQVTM and CDR2 ANQGSEA. Trimming removed 7 bases from V and 2 bases from J; junction bases left unmatched: 11. CDR3 length equals 14 residues. This CDR3 reads CSAVPTGKPYEQYF. In nucleotides, the CDR3 is TGCAGCGCTGTACCGACAGGGAAACCCTACGAGCAGTACTTC.

The rearrangement joins TRBV7-2 to TRBJ2-7, with TRBD1 matching 8 bases. The CDR3 has 16 amino acids. Germline V CDR1 and CDR2: SGHTA, FQGNSA. J gave up 5 bases and V 3 bases, and 12 bases lay outside the gene matches. The DNA of the CDR3 is TGTGCCAGCAGCTTCTGGACAGGGTTGGGATCGGACGAGCAGTACTTC. This sequence encodes CASSFWTGLGSDEQYF.

In this sample, this clonotype turned up many times. The chain carries TRBV4-1 and TRBJ2-3; 9 nucleotides line up with TRBD2. CDR3 length: 17 residues. The trim removed 4 bases at V and 2 bases at J, leaving 10 bases unmatched. Germline lookup yields CDR1 MGHRA and CDR2 YSYEKL. CDR3 sequence: CASSPRELAGHTDTQYF. DNA for the CDR3: TGCGCCAGCAGCCCTAGGGAGCTAGCGGGGCACACAGATACGCAGTATTTT.